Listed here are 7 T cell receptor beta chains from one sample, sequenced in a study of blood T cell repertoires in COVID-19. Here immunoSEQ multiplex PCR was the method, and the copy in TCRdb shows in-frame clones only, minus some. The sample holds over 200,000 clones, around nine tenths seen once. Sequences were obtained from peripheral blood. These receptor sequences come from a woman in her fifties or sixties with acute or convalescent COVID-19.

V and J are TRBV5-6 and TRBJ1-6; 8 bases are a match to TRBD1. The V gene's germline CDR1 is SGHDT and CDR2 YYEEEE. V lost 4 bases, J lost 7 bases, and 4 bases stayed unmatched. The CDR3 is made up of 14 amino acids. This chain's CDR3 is CASSVWTGNSPLHF. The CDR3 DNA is TGTGCCAGCAGCGTCTGGACAGGGAATTCACCCCTCCACTTT. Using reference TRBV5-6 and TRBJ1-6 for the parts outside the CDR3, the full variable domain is DAGVTQSPTHLIKTRGQQVTLRCSPKSGHDTVSWYQQALGQGPQFIFQYYEEEERQRGNFPDRFSGHQFPNYSSELNVNALLLGDSALYLCASSVWTGNSPLHFGNGTRLTVT.

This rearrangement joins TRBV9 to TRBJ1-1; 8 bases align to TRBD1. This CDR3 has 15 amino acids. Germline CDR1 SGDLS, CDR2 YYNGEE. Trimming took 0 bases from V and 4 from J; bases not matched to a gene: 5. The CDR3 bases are TGTGCCAGCAGCGTAGTAGGACAGGGCTTCACTGAAGCTTTCTTT. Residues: CASSVVGQGFTEAFF.

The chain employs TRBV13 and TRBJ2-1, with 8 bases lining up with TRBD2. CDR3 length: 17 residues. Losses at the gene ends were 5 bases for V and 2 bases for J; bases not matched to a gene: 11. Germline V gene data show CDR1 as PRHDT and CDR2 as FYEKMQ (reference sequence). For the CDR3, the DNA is TGTGCCAGCAGCCCCCGTCTGGGTAGCGGGGCCTACAATGAGCAGTTCTTC. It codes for CASSPRLGSGAYNEQFF. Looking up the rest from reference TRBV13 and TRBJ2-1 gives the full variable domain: AAGVIQSPRHLIKEKRETATLKCYPIPRHDTVYWYQQGPGQDPQFLISFYEKMQSDKGSIPDRFSAQQFSDYHSELNMSSLELGDSALYFCASSPRLGSGAYNEQFFGPGTRLTVL.

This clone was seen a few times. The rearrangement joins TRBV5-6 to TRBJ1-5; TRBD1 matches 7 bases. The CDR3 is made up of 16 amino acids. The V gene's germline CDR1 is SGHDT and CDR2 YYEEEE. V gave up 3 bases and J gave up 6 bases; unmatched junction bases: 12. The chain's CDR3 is CASSSRDRYAPQPQHF. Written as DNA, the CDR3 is TGTGCCAGCAGCTCCCGGGACAGATATGCTCCTCAGCCCCAGCATTTT.

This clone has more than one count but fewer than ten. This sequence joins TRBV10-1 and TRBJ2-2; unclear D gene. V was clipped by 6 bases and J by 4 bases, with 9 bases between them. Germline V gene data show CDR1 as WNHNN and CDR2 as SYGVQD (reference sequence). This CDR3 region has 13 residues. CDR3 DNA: TGCGCCAGCAGATTTACAGCCACCGGGGAGCTGTTTTTT. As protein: CASRFTATGELFF.

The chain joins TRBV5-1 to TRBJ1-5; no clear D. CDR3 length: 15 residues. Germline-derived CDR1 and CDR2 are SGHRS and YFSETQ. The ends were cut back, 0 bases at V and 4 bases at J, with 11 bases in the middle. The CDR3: CASSLAGSGNQPQHF. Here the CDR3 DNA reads TGCGCCAGCAGCTTGGCCGGGTCGGGGAATCAGCCCCAGCATTTT.

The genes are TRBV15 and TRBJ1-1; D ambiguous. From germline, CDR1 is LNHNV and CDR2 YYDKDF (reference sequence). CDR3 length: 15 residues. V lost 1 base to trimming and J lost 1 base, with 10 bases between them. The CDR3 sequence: CATSRGGRQNTEAFF. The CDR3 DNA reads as TGTGCCACCAGCAGAGGTGGCAGGCAGAACACTGAAGCTTTCTTT.